Listed here are 24 T cell receptor beta chains from one sample, sequenced in a study of cytomegalovirus exposure and HLA in healthy donors (dated 2017 in TCRdb). To prepare the library, the immunoSEQ multiplex PCR assay was applied. The multiplex PCR relied on a mix of 60 forward primers for TCR Vbeta segments and 13 reverse primers for TCR Jbeta segments. In its TCRdb copy, this immuneACCESS table keeps in-frame sequences only and misses some clones. Where compared with another copy, unresolved V genes explain less than half of these, and the others have no known cause. Within this sample are more than 140,000 clones, with 70% to 85% of them counted one time only. The top ten hold more than 1.5% of the sample. Sequencing input: PBMCs. These receptors were collected from a woman between 40 and 55 years old in good health and CMV-seronegative.

This clone was observed a few times. The chain recombines TRBV4-1 with TRBJ2-5; TRBD1 is a possible D gene (6 bases). Trimming took off 0 bases at V and 6 bases at J, with 14 bases between the two ends. The CDR3 consists of 15 residues. Germline V CDR1 and CDR2: MGHRA, YSYEKL. This CDR3 is CASSQDLGGWQTQYF. The CDR3 region has the DNA TGCGCCAGCAGCCAAGATCTTGGGGGCTGGCAGACCCAGTACTTC.

This clone was detected a few times. V usage is TRBV5-1 and J usage is TRBJ1-1; D is perhaps TRBD1 (5 bases). The CDR3 spans 14 residues. Trimming shortened V by 4 bases and J by 1 base, and 11 bases separated the two germline ends. CDR1 is SGHRS and CDR2 is YFSETQ in the germline V gene. CDR3 nucleotides: TGCGCCAGCAGCCCTGACAGCTCGAACACTGAAGCTTTCTTT. As protein: CASSPDSSNTEAFF.

This chain uses TRBV18 with TRBJ1-4, with 8 bases matching TRBD1. Germline values: CDR1 KGHSH, CDR2 LQKENI. This CDR3 spans 17 amino acids. Losses at the gene ends were 3 bases for V and 6 bases for J; bases not matched to a gene: 12. The CDR3 here is CASSPTASRGQDEKLFF. The DNA of the CDR3 is TGTGCCAGCTCACCTACCGCATCCAGGGGGCAAGATGAAAAACTGTTTTTT.

The chain combines TRBV4-2 with TRBJ2-2, with D tentatively TRBD2 (5 bases). CDR1 and CDR2 from the germline V gene are LGHNA and YNFKEQ. The CDR3 contains 15 residues. The V end lost 0 bases, the J end lost 7 bases, and 12 bases lay between the germline ends. CDR3 nucleotides: TGTGCCAGCAGCCAAGAACCGGCCGCGGGCGGGGAGCTGTTTTTT. Its translation: CASSQEPAAGGELFF.

This chain joins TRBV9 and TRBJ1-2; a possible D gene is TRBD1 (5 bases). The ends were cut back, 3 bases at V and 7 bases at J, with 16 bases in the middle. This CDR3 has 14 amino acids. Germline V gives CDR1 SGDLS, CDR2 YYNGEE. The CDR3 DNA is TGTGCCAGCAGCGATGGGACGGGGGTTATTGGCTACACCTTC. Residues: CASSDGTGVIGYTF.

V gene TRBV7-2 combines with J gene TRBJ2-1; 10 bases match TRBD2. V lost 2 bases to trimming and J lost 6 bases; unmatched junction nucleotides: 4. CDR3 size: 15 residues. Germline V gives CDR1 SGHTA, CDR2 FQGNSA. The CDR3 spells CASSLLAGVGNEQFF. The CDR3 DNA sequence: TGTGCCAGCAGCTTACTAGCGGGAGTAGGCAATGAGCAGTTCTTC.

CDR3 sequence: CASRSEGRDFEKLFF. The DNA of the CDR3 is TGTGCCAGCAGGTCGGAGGGTAGGGATTTTGAAAAACTGTTTTTT. V is TRBV27 and J is TRBJ1-4; D is ambiguous. The germline gives CDR1 MNHEY, CDR2 SMNVEV (reference sequence). V was shortened by 6 bases and J by 7 bases, with 18 bases between the two germline ends. The CDR3 loop spans 15 amino acids. Complete variable domain (other parts from reference TRBV27 and TRBJ1-4): EAQVTQNPRYLITVTGKKLTVTCSQNMNHEYMSWYRQDPGLGLRQIYYSMNVEVTDKGDVPEGYKVSRKEKRNFPLILESPSPNQTSLYFCASRSEGRDFEKLFFGSGTQLSVL.

A note on this clone: A read error may account for a junction end that differs from germline. CDR3 region: CSSGGYETQYF. The CDR3 DNA follows: TGTTCCAGCGGGGGCTACGAGACCCAGTACTTC. The chain is built from TRBV7-9 and TRBJ2-5, with 8 bases matching TRBD2. Germline loops: CDR1 SEHNR, CDR2 FQNEAQ (reference sequence). The CDR3 is made up of 11 amino acids.

This chain joins TRBV7-2 and TRBJ2-3; D is ambiguous. The CDR3 runs 15 residues. Trimming shortened V by 5 bases and J by 2 bases, and 14 bases separated the two germline ends. CDR1 is SGHTA, CDR2 FQGNSA, per germline. This CDR3 is CASSPGSISTDTQYF. As DNA, the CDR3 is TGTGCCAGCAGCCCCGGGTCCATCTCCACAGATACGCAGTATTTT.

The rearrangement uses TRBV6-5 and TRBJ2-1; 10 bases are shared with TRBD1. This CDR3 is built from 16 residues. Trimming took 0 bases from V and 6 from J; bases not matched to a gene: 5. Germline CDR1 is MNHEY and CDR2 is SVGAGI. The CDR3 sequence is CASSYSWGQGSNEQFF. CDR3 bases: TGTGCCAGCAGTTACTCGTGGGGACAGGGGTCCAATGAGCAGTTCTTC.

The chain links TRBV20-1 to TRBJ2-5; TRBD2 is a possible D gene (6 bases). Looked up from germline, CDR1 is DFQATT and CDR2 is SNEGSKA (reference sequence). The V end was cut by 2 bases, the J end by 7 bases, with 8 bases between. This CDR3 has 11 residues. CDR3 bases: TGCAGTGCTAGATTGGGAGGGACCCAGTACTTC. Its translation: CSARLGGTQYF.

The chain links TRBV7-7 to TRBJ2-2; D is ambiguous. CDR1 is SSHAT and CDR2 is FNYEAQ in the germline V gene (reference sequence). V was clipped by 4 bases and J by 1 base, with 4 bases between them. This CDR3 has 13 residues. CDR3 amino acids: CASSYLNTGELFF. CDR3 in DNA: TGTGCCAGCAGCTACTTGAACACCGGGGAGCTGTTTTTT.

The genes are TRBV7-3 and TRBJ2-3, with D unresolved. Trimming removed 9 bases from V and 2 bases from J, with 12 bases in between. Germline V gives CDR1 SGHTA, CDR2 FQGTGA. The CDR3 has 13 residues. The CDR3 DNA reads as TGTGCCAGTCGCCGCGTGAACACAGATACGCAGTATTTT. Protein sequence: CASRRVNTDTQYF.

This clone has a single count. The rearrangement uses TRBV7-3 and TRBJ1-3; D uncertain. Trimming shortened V by 0 bases and J by 0 bases, and 12 bases separated the two germline ends. CDR1 and CDR2 from the germline V gene are SGHTA and FQGTGA. The CDR3 spans 17 residues. In nucleotides, the CDR3 is TGTGCCAGCAGCTTAACGCGGGTGGGTTGCTCTGGAAACACCATATATTTT. Encoded protein: CASSLTRVGCSGNTIYF. The variable domain in full, completed from reference TRBV7-3 and TRBJ1-3, reads GAGVSQTPSNKVTEKGKYVELRCDPISGHTALYWYRQSLGQGPEFLIYFQGTGAADDSGLPNDRFFAVRPEGSVSTLKIQRTERGDSAVYLCASSLTRVGCSGNTIYFGEGSWLTVV.

The genes are TRBV19 and TRBJ1-2; 8 nucleotides match TRBD1. This CDR3 has 15 residues. Germline lookup yields CDR1 LNHDA and CDR2 SQIVND (reference sequence). The V and J ends lost 4 bases and 3 bases, in that order; junction bases with no gene match: 7. Here the CDR3 DNA reads TGTGCCAGTAGTAGGACAGGGCGACGGGACTATGGCTACACCTTC. Its protein is CASSRTGRRDYGYTF. The full variable domain, completed using reference TRBV19 and TRBJ1-2, is DGGITQSPKYLFRKEGQNVTLSCEQNLNHDAMYWYRQDPGQGLRLIYYSQIVNDFQKGDIAEGYSVSREKKESFPLTVTSAQKNPTAFYLCASSRTGRRDYGYTFGSGTRLTVV.

V and J are TRBV19 and TRBJ2-3; possibly TRBD2 for D (6 bases). Per germline, CDR1 LNHDA and CDR2 SQIVND (reference sequence). The length of the CDR3 is 16 residues. The V gene lost 9 bases and the J gene lost 6 bases, with 25 bases spanning the gap. The CDR3 DNA sequence: TGTGCCAGCGGATATTTCGAGTGGGGGAGGCACGATACGCAGTATTTT. It translates to CASGYFEWGRHDTQYF.

This rearrangement joins TRBV28 to TRBJ2-1; 8 bases align to TRBD2. The CDR3 totals 20 residues. The germline CDR1 and CDR2 sequences are MDHEN and SYDVKM. The trim removed 8 bases at V and 0 bases at J, leaving 21 bases unmatched. CDR3 amino acids: CASRPDGASGLLSSYNEQFF. The DNA for the CDR3 is TGTGCCAGCCGCCCCGACGGGGCTAGCGGGCTTTTGAGCTCCTACAATGAGCAGTTCTTC.

This sequence joins TRBV7-2 and TRBJ1-3; 8 bases fit TRBD1. CDR1 is SGHTA, CDR2 FQGNSA, per germline. V lost 1 base and J lost 1; bases outside the gene matches: 3. This CDR3 has 16 amino acids. The CDR3 reads CASSLDQGASGNTIYF. The CDR3 nucleotides read TGTGCCAGCAGCTTAGATCAGGGGGCTTCTGGAAACACCATATATTTT.

The chain carries TRBV7-9 and TRBJ2-3, with 8 bases identical to TRBD1. CDR3 length: 16 residues. The V and J ends lost 5 bases and 1 base, in that order; junction bases with no gene match: 8. Germline CDR1 and CDR2: SEHNR and FQNEAQ (reference sequence). CDR3 bases: TGTGCCAGCAGCGGCTTTCGGACAGGGCGCACAGATACGCAGTATTTT. The encoded protein is CASSGFRTGRTDTQYF. Complete variable domain (other parts from reference TRBV7-9 and TRBJ2-3): DTGVSQNPRHKITKRGQNVTFRCDPISEHNRLYWYRQTLGQGPEFLTYFQNEAQLEKSRLLSDRFSAERPKGSFSTLEIQRTEQGDSAMYLCASSGFRTGRTDTQYFGPGTRLTVL.

This clone was seen just once. The genes are TRBV27 and TRBJ2-5; a possible D gene is TRBD1 (6 bases). The germline CDR1 and CDR2 sequences are MNHEY and SMNVEV (reference sequence). CDR3 size: 15 residues. V dropped 6 bases and J dropped 5 bases, with 19 bases sitting between them. This CDR3 reads CASSPTWGQLETQYF. The CDR3 region has the DNA TGTGCCAGCAGCCCAACCTGGGGGCAGCTCGAGACCCAGTACTTC.

This clone was counted only a few times. The V call is TRBV11-2, the J call TRBJ2-5, with 10 bases identical to TRBD1. The CDR3 has 17 amino acids. Trimming removed 5 bases from V and 5 bases from J; junction bases left unmatched: 14. Per germline, CDR1 SGHAT and CDR2 FQNNGV. The CDR3 coding sequence is TGTGCCAGCAGCCCCCCTCCCTGGACAGGGGGTTACGAGACCCAGTACTTC. The encoded protein is CASSPPPWTGGYETQYF.

V gene TRBV5-1 combines with J gene TRBJ2-2; D gene uncertain. V was clipped by 3 bases and J by 2 bases, with 8 bases between them. The CDR3 length is 14 residues. CDR1 and CDR2 (germline): SGHRS, YFSETQ. CDR3 region: CASSWHTNTGELFF. The CDR3 DNA reads TGCGCCAGCAGCTGGCACACAAACACCGGGGAGCTGTTTTTT.

The V and J genes are TRBV25-1 and TRBJ1-2; 9 nucleotides agree with TRBD1. Losses at the gene ends were 3 bases for V and 5 bases for J; bases not matched to a gene: 7. This CDR3 comprises 15 residues. Germline V CDR1 and CDR2: MGHDK, SYGVNS. DNA for the CDR3: TGTGCCAGCAGTGAGACCGGGACAGGGCGATATGGCTACACCTTC. It encodes CASSETGTGRYGYTF.

The chain carries TRBV10-3 and TRBJ2-4; TRBD2 agrees at 14 bases. V shed 5 bases, J shed 10 bases, and the junction held 7 bases outside the gene matches. CDR1 and CDR2 from the germline V gene are ENHRY and SYGVKD. This CDR3 spans 15 amino acids. The CDR3 DNA follows: TGTGCCATCAGTTTGGGACTAGCGGGAGTAGAAATTCAGTACTTC. It translates to CAISLGLAGVEIQYF.